The 13 T cell receptor beta chains listed next were all sequenced from one sample in a study of blood T cell repertoires in COVID-19. The protocol was immunoSEQ multiplex PCR, while the TCRdb copy is restricted to in-frame clones and leaves out a portion. Of 90,000 to 140,000 clones detected, about four fifths appear once; the ten largest clones hold just over 15%. Material: peripheral blood. The receptors come from a woman of 80 years or more with acute or convalescent COVID-19.

This clone appeared a few times. The chain uses TRBV5-1 and TRBJ2-3; 8 bases map to TRBD2. V trimming: 4 bases; J trimming: 1 base; junction bases outside the gene matches: 2. Per the germline V gene, CDR1 is SGHRS and CDR2 is YFSETQ. This CDR3 comprises 14 residues. The CDR3 protein is CASSTREGTDTQYF. The CDR3 DNA is TGCGCCAGCAGCACGCGGGAGGGCACAGATACGCAGTATTTT.

The chain recombines TRBV5-4 with TRBJ2-7; a possible D gene is TRBD2 (5 bases). V dropped 2 bases and J dropped 0 bases, with 12 bases sitting between them. Germline V CDR1 and CDR2: SGHNT, YYREEE (reference sequence). This CDR3 comprises 15 residues. CDR3 DNA: TGTGCCAGCAGCTTAGAGAGCGGCAGCTCCTACGAGCAGTACTTC. Its translation is CASSLESGSSYEQYF.

This clone was detected many times. The rearrangement links TRBV6-5 to TRBJ1-1; D is unclear. This CDR3 spans 14 amino acids. V lost 0 bases, J lost 1 base, and 6 bases lay in between. Germline CDR1 MNHEY, CDR2 SVGAGI. CDR3 sequence: CASSYSAENTEAFF. CDR3 DNA: TGTGCCAGCAGTTACTCTGCAGAGAACACTGAAGCTTTCTTT.

The gene calls are TRBV28 and TRBJ1-4, with D perhaps TRBD1 (6 bases). V lost 3 bases to trimming and J lost 7 bases, with 12 bases between them. The length of the CDR3 is 14 residues. The germline CDR1 and CDR2 sequences are MDHEN and SYDVKM. CDR3 in DNA: TGTGCCAGCAGTTTCGGGCAGGGGAGTGAAAAACTGTTTTTT. It encodes CASSFGQGSEKLFF.

The rearrangement joins TRBV7-9 to TRBJ1-1; D unclear. Trimming stripped 2 bases from V and 1 base from J, with 8 bases between. The CDR3 runs 14 residues. Germline CDR1 is SEHNR and CDR2 is FQNEAQ (reference sequence). The chain's CDR3 is CASSLILTNTEAFF. DNA of the CDR3: TGTGCCAGCAGCTTAATACTCACGAACACTGAAGCTTTCTTT. The full variable domain, in which reference TRBV7-9 and TRBJ1-1 provide the parts outside the CDR3, is DTGVSQNPRHKITKRGQNVTFRCDPISEHNRLYWYRQTLGQGPEFLTYFQNEAQLEKSRLLSDRFSAERPKGSFSTLEIQRTEQGDSAMYLCASSLILTNTEAFFGQGTRLTVV.

The chain recombines TRBV7-2 with TRBJ1-6, with TRBD1 as a possible D gene (5 bases). Germline CDR1 reads SGHTA; CDR2 reads FQGNSA. The CDR3 has 13 amino acids. The V and J ends lost 7 bases and 9 bases respectively, with 13 bases between them. CDR3 in amino acids: CASTRRGGSPLHF. CDR3 coding DNA: TGTGCCAGCACCCGAAGGGGAGGTTCACCCCTCCACTTT. The variable domain in full, completed from reference TRBV7-2 and TRBJ1-6, reads GAGVSQSPSNKVTEKGKDVELRCDPISGHTALYWYRQSLGQGLEFLIYFQGNSAPDKSGLPSDRFSAERTGGSVSTLTIQRTQQEDSAVYLCASTRRGGSPLHFGNGTRLTVT.

The chain couples TRBV7-9 to TRBJ2-2; D is possibly TRBD2 (6 bases). Trimming stripped 5 bases from V and 5 bases from J, with 18 bases between. Germline CDR1 is SEHNR and CDR2 is FQNEAQ (reference sequence). The CDR3 loop spans 16 amino acids. This chain's CDR3 is CASSDLLGGITGELFF. CDR3 bases: TGTGCCAGCAGCGACCTACTGGGCGGGATTACCGGGGAGCTGTTTTTT.

This chain joins TRBV11-3 and TRBJ2-1, with 7 positions matching TRBD1. The CDR3 runs 16 residues. Germline CDR1 SGHNT, CDR2 YENEEA. V trimming: 1 base; J trimming: 6 bases; junction bases outside the gene matches: 9. For the CDR3, the DNA is TGTGCCAGCAGCTTAGGCGTACAACAGGGGCCCAATGAGCAGTTCTTC. It is translated as CASSLGVQQGPNEQFF.

This clone was counted many times. The rearrangement links TRBV30 to TRBJ1-5; 9 bases are shared with TRBD1. The CDR3 runs 15 residues. From germline, CDR1 is GTSNPN and CDR2 SVGIG (reference sequence). The CDR3 coding sequence is TGTGCTATGACCCTCCGGACAGGGGTTAATCAGCCCCAGCATTTT. Translation: CAMTLRTGVNQPQHF.

The count of this clone is one. For the CDR3, the DNA is TGTGCCAGCAGTTTGGGACCGGGGGCCCAGTACTTC. Translation: CASSLGPGAQYF. The chain recombines TRBV12-3 or TRBV12-4 with TRBJ2-5, with TRBD2 as a possible D gene (6 bases). V was trimmed by 3 bases and J by 9 bases, leaving 11 bases between them. This CDR3 region has 12 residues.

The chain employs TRBV6-2 or TRBV6-3 and TRBJ2-1, with 10 positions matching TRBD2. The CDR3 is made up of 15 amino acids. V gave up 5 bases and J gave up 5 bases; unmatched junction bases: 6. CDR1 is MNHEY, CDR2 SVGEGT, per germline. CDR3 loop: CASSSGRALDNEQFF. The CDR3 region has the DNA TGTGCCAGCAGTAGCGGGAGGGCCCTCGACAATGAGCAGTTCTTC.

The chain recombines TRBV5-1 with TRBJ2-1, with 13 bases aligning to TRBD2. This CDR3 is 15 amino acids long. J gave up 7 bases and V 7 bases, and 8 bases lay outside the gene matches. CDR1 SGHRS and CDR2 YFSETQ come from the germline V gene. Written as DNA, the CDR3 is TGCGCCAGCGGGCGACTAGCGGGAGGAGGAAATGAGCAGTTCTTC. Encoded protein: CASGRLAGGGNEQFF.

CDR3: CASSLATGTSYGYTF. DNA for the CDR3: TGTGCCAGCAGCTTAGCTACGGGGACTAGCTATGGCTACACCTTC. The chain links TRBV7-8 to TRBJ1-2, with D perhaps matching TRBD1 (5 bases). V dropped 0 bases and J dropped 4 bases, with 12 bases sitting between them. CDR3 size: 15 residues. The V gene's germline CDR1 is SGHVS and CDR2 FQNEAQ. The complete variable domain, with remaining parts taken from reference TRBV7-8 and TRBJ1-2, reads GAGVSQSPRYKVAKRGQDVALRCDPISGHVSLFWYQQALGQGPEFLTYFQNEAQLDKSGLPSDRFFAERPEGSVSTLKIQRTQQEDSAVYLCASSLATGTSYGYTFGSGTRLTVV.